This TCR beta chain comes out of a study of control samples from healthy donors and cancer patients. With 1 base removed from V and 8 bases from J, the gap between germline ends came to 16 bases. The CDR3 loop spans 15 amino acids. Germline V gives CDR1 SGHNT, CDR2 YYREEE (reference sequence). The table came from immunoSEQ multiplex PCR; TCRdb's copy has only in-frame clones and leaves some out. In the table there are around 170,000 clones, nearly 90% of which are singletons. The chain recombines TRBV5-4 with TRBJ1-3; TRBD1 might be the D (5 bases). The material sequenced was blood. This clonotype was sampled from a woman between 45 and 60 years old in good health. This CDR3 is CASSLSDGGWDTIYF. CDR3 nucleotides: TGTGCCAGCAGCTTGTCCGACGGGGGTTGGGACACCATATATTTT.